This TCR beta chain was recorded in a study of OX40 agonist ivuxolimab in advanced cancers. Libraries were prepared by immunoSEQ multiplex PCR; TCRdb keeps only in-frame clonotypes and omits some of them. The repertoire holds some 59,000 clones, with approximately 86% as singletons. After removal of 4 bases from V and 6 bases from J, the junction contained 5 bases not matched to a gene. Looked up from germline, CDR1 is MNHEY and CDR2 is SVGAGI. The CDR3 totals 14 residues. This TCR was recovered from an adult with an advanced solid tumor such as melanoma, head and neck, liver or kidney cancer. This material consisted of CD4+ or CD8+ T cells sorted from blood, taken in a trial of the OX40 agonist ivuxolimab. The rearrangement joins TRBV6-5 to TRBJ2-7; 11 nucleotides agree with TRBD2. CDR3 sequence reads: CASSSSGGRSEQYF. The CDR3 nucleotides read TGTGCCAGCAGTTCTAGCGGGGGGCGGAGCGAGCAGTACTTC.